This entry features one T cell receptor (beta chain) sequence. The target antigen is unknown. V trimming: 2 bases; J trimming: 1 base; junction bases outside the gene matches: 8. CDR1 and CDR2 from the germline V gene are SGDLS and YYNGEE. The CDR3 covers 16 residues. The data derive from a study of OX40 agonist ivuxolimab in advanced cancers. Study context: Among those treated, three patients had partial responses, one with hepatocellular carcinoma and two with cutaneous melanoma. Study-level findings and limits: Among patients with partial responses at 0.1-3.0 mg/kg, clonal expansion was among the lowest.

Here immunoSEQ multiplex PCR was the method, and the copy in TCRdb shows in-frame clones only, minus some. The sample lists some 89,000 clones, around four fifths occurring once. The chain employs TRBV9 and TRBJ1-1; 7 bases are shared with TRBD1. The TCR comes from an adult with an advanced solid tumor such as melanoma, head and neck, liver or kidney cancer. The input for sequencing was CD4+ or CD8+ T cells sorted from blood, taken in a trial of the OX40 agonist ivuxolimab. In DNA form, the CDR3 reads TGTGCCAGCAGCGTTGAACCGGGACAGAAGAACACTGAAGCTTTCTTT. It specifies CASSVEPGQKNTEAFF.